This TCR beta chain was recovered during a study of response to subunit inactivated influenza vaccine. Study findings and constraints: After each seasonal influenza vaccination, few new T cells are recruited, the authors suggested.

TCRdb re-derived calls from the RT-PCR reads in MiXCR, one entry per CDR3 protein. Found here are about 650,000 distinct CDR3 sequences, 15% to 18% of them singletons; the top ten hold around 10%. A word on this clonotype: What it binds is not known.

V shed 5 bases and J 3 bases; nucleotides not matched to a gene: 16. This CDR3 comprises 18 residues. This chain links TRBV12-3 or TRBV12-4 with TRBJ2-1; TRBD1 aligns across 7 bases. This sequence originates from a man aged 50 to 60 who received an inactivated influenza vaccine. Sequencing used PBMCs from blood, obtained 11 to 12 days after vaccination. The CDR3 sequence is CASSDLRPGTDNYNEQFF. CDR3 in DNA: TGTGCCAGCAGTGACTTACGCCCCGGGACAGACAACTACAATGAGCAGTTCTTC.